Below, one TCR beta chain is given with its context. Antigen: not known. This sample is drawn from a study of OX40 agonist ivuxolimab in advanced cancers. Findings of the study overall: Doses of 0.1 to 3.0 mg/kg were accompanied by clonal expansion of CD4+ and CD8+ blood T cells by week 6.

CDR3 size: 15 residues. Looked up from germline, CDR1 is SGHRS and CDR2 is YFSETQ. Trimming took off 0 bases at V and 1 base at J, with 8 bases between the two ends. The data were produced by immunoSEQ multiplex PCR, yet TCRdb's version contains in-frame clones alone and is incomplete. The table lists 50,000 to 65,000 clones, approximately 82% of them singletons, with around 5% in the top ten. The sequencing here drew on CD4+ or CD8+ T cells sorted from blood, taken in a trial of the OX40 agonist ivuxolimab. This sequence joins TRBV5-1 and TRBJ1-3; D is uncertain. This receptor was taken from an adult with an advanced solid tumor such as melanoma, head and neck, liver or kidney cancer. The CDR3 nucleotides are TGCGCCAGCAGCTTGGCCTCGGTATCTGGAAACACCATATATTTT. This encodes CASSLASVSGNTIYF.